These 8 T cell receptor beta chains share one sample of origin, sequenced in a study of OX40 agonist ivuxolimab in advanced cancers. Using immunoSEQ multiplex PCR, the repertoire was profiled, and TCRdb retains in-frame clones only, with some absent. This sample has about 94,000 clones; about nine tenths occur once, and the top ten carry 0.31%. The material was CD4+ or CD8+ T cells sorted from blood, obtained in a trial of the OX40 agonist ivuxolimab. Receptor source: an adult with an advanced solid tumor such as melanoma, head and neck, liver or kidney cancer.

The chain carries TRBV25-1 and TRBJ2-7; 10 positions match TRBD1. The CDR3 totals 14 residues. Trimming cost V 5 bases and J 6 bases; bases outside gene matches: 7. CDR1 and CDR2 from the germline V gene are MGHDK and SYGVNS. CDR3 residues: CASSLGTGVSEQYF. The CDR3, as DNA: TGTGCCAGCAGTCTGGGGACAGGGGTTAGCGAGCAGTACTTC.

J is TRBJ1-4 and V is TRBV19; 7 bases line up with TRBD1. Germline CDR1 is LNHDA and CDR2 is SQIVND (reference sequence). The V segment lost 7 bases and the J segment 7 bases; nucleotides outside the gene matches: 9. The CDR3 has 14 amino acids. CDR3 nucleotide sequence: TGTGCCAGTACGACCGGGACAGTGGCTGAAAAACTGTTTTTT. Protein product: CASTTGTVAEKLFF.

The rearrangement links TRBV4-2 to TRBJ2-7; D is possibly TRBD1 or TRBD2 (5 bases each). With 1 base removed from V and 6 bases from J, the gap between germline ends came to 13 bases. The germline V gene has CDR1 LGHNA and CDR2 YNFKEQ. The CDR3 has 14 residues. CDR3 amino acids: CASSQGGGRAEQYF. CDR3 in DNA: TGTGCCAGCAGCCAAGGAGGAGGCAGGGCCGAGCAGTACTTC.

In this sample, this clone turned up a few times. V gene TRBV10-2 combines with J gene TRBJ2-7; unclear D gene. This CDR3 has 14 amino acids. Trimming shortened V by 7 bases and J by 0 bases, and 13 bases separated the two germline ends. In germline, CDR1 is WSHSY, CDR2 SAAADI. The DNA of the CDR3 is TGCGCCAGCAAGCCCCGAGAGAGCTCCTACGAGCAGTACTTC. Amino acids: CASKPRESSYEQYF.

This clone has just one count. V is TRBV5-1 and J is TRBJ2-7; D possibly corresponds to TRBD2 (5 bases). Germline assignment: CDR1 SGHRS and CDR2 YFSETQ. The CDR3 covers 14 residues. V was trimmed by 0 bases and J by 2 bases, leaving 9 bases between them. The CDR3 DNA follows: TGCGCCAGCAGCTTGGCAGCGGCCGCCTACGAGCAGTACTTC. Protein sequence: CASSLAAAAYEQYF. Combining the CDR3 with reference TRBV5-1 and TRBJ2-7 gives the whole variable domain KAGVTQTPRYLIKTRGQQVTLSCSPISGHRSVSWYQQTPGQGLQFLFEYFSETQRNKGNFPGRFSGRQFSNSRSEMNVSTLELGDSALYLCASSLAAAAYEQYFGPGTRLTVT.

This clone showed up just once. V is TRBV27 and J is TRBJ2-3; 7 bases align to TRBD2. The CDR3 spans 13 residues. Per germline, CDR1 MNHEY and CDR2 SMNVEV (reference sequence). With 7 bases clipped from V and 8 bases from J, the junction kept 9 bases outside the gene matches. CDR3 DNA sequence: TGTGCCAGCACCCCTGGGGGGGTAGGTACGCAGTATTTT. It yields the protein CASTPGGVGTQYF.

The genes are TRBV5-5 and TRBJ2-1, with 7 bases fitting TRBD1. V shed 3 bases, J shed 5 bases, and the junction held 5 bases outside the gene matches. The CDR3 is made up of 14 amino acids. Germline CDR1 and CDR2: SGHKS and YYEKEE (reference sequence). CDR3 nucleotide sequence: TGTGCCAGCAGCTCGACAGGGTACGACAATGAGCAGTTCTTC. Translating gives CASSSTGYDNEQFF.

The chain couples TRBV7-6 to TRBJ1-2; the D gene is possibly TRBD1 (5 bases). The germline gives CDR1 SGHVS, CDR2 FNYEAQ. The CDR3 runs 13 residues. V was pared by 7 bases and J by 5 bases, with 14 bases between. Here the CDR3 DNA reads TGTGCCAGCACCTCACTCCCAGGGTATGGCTACACCTTC. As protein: CASTSLPGYGYTF. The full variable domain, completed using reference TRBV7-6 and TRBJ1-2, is GAGVSQSPRYKVTKRGQDVALRCDPISGHVSLYWYRQALGQGPEFLTYFNYEAQQDKSGLPNDRFSAERPEGSISTLTIQRTEQRDSAMYRCASTSLPGYGYTFGSGTRLTVV.